These T cell receptor beta chains were read from a single sample in a study of CD8+ T cells in alopecia areata. The assay was immunoSEQ multiplex PCR, and TCRdb's table has in-frame clones only and misses some. The top ten clones hold about 2.4% of a sample with approximately 200,000 clones, around two fifths of them seen once. This specimen was CD4+ T cells sorted from blood, taken at roughly week 36, from a patient treated with tofacitinib. All receptors derive from a human donor with alopecia areata. Both conserved end residues are trimmed from each CDR3. The D gene is left open where the match is weak.

d_call,j_call,v_call,cdr3_aa
NA,TRBJ2-5,TRBV7-6,ASSLGQLETQY
NA,TRBJ1-2,TRBV27,ASTLSPRGNYGYT
TRBD2,TRBJ2-1,TRBV9,ASSDLAGAGNEQF
NA,TRBJ2-7,TRBV11-2,ASSLVRLNEQY
TRBD1,TRBJ2-7,TRBV14,ASSLNRTGKNFPEQY
NA,TRBJ2-6,TRBV7-8,ASSPTPRVGANVLT
TRBD1,TRBJ2-7,TRBV7-9,ASSLPGQGYEQY
NA,TRBJ2-5,TRBV15,ATSIRIQETQY
NA,TRBJ2-1,TRBV7-2,ASALLTAAYNEQF
TRBD1,TRBJ2-5,TRBV11-3,ASSLGGQGVQETQY
NA,TRBJ2-2,TRBV7-2,ASSLQTGELF
NA,TRBJ2-3,TRBV7-9,ASSLVHTDTQY
NA,TRBJ2-4,TRBV19,ASSIEQGVGKNIQY
NA,TRBJ2-2,TRBV2,ASSEHTGELF
TRBD1,TRBJ1-2,TRBV29-1,SVDRTGGFSNYGYT
NA,TRBJ2-5,TRBV15,ATSRAQGLETQY